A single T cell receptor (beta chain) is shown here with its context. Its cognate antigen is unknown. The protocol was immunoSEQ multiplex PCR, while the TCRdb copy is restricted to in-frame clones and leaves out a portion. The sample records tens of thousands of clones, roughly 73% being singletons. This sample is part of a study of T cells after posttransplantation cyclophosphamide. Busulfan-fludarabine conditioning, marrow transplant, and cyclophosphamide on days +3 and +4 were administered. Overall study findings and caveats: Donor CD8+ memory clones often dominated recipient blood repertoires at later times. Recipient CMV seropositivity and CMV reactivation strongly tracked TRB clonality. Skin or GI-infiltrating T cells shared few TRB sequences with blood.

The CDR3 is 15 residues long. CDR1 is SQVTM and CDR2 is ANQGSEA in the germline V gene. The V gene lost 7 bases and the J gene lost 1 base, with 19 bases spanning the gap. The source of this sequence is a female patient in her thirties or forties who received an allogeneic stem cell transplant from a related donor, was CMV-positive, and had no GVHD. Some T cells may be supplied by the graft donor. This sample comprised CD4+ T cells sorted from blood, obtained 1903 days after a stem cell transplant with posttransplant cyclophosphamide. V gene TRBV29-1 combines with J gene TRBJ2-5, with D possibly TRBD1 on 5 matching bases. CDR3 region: CSGNAYQGVQETQYF. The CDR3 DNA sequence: TGCAGCGGAAACGCTTATCAAGGGGTCCAAGAGACCCAGTACTTC.